This entry lists 25 T cell receptor beta chains sequenced from one sample in a study of identical twins. TCRdb reprocessed the 5' RACE reads with MiXCR, giving one entry per CDR3 protein. Among approximately 1.8 million distinct CDR3 sequences listed, around 33% were seen once. Sequencing used cord blood. The source of these receptors is a newborn girl in good health.

The V and J genes are TRBV12-5 and TRBJ2-1; 13 bases are shared with TRBD2. Germline CDR1 and CDR2: LGHNT and FRNRAP. Losses at the gene ends were 6 bases for V and 3 bases for J; bases not matched to a gene: 5. CDR3 length: 16 residues. Written as DNA, the CDR3 is TGTGCTAGTGGCTTTGGGACTAGCGGGAACTACAATGAGCAGTTCTTC. Translating it yields CASGFGTSGNYNEQFF.

CDR3 region: CSARDRKKNYGYTF. CDR3 nucleotide sequence: TGCAGTGCTAGAGACAGGAAAAAAAACTATGGCTACACCTTC. This chain connects TRBV20-1 to TRBJ1-2; D is ambiguous. The V end lost 0 bases, the J end lost 2 bases, and 10 bases lay between the germline ends. CDR1 is DFQATT and CDR2 is SNEGSKA in the germline V gene (reference sequence). The length of the CDR3 is 14 residues.

CDR3 bases: TGTGCCAGCAGTTCGCGACAGGGATGGACTGAAGCTTTCTTT. It specifies CASSSRQGWTEAFF. This chain connects TRBV6-1 to TRBJ1-1, with 7 bases identical to TRBD1. This CDR3 is built from 14 residues. Trimming cost V 5 bases and J 5 bases; bases outside gene matches: 8. The V gene's germline CDR1 is MNHNS and CDR2 SASEGT.

In its sample, this clonotype was seen a few times. The chain employs TRBV6-1 and TRBJ1-2; no firm D call. CDR3 length: 11 amino acids. V lost 8 bases to trimming and J lost 4 bases, with 8 bases between them. Germline CDR1 reads MNHNS; CDR2 reads SASEGT. The CDR3 protein is CASQLVYGYTF. The CDR3 DNA is TGTGCCAGCCAGCTCGTCTATGGCTACACCTTC.

The chain recombines TRBV12-3 or TRBV12-4 with TRBJ1-4; no firm D call. Trimming cost V 6 bases and J 4 bases, with 15 bases left between them. This CDR3 has 15 residues. CDR3 loop: CASSPTWSGNEKLFF. As DNA, the CDR3 is TGTGCCAGCAGCCCGACATGGTCTGGTAATGAAAAACTGTTTTTT.

This chain connects TRBV6-1 to TRBJ1-1; no firm D call. V lost 5 bases and J lost 0, with 28 bases in between. The CDR3 contains 20 residues. CDR1 and CDR2 from the germline V gene are MNHNS and SASEGT. The DNA for the CDR3 is TGTGCCAGCAGTCCCCCGAATCCACACCGAGAACCGCTTATGAACACTGAAGCTTTCTTT. The encoded protein is CASSPPNPHREPLMNTEAFF.

Note on this clonotype: The junction departs from the called germline gene at one end, perhaps through a read error. This chain links TRBV28 with TRBJ2-5; TRBD2 agrees at 9 bases. Judging by the DNA end, TRBJ2-7 fits better; the J call may be wrong. CDR1 is MDHEN, CDR2 SYDVKM, per germline. The CDR3 sequence is 12 residues long. Written as DNA, the CDR3 is TGTGTCAGCAGTTCGGGACTAGCCGAGCAGTACTTC. Translating it yields CVSSSGLAEQYF.

V usage is TRBV27 and J usage is TRBJ2-2, with a weak D call TRBD1 (5 bases). V lost 5 bases to trimming and J lost 5 bases, with 12 bases between them. This CDR3 region has 14 residues. Germline lookup yields CDR1 MNHEY and CDR2 SMNVEV (reference sequence). The CDR3 DNA is TGTGCCAGCAGTCGCCAGGGAAGGACCGGGGAGCTGTTTTTT. This encodes CASSRQGRTGELFF.

At least ten counts were recorded for this clonotype. The chain has TRBV27 and TRBJ2-7, with TRBD2 identical over 11 bases. The CDR3 is made up of 15 amino acids. In germline, CDR1 is MNHEY, CDR2 SMNVEV (reference sequence). The ends lost 4 bases at V and 4 bases at J; junction bases unmatched: 6. The CDR3 sequence: CASSYSTSGIYEQYF. The CDR3, as DNA: TGTGCCAGCAGTTACTCGACTAGCGGGATATACGAGCAGTACTTC.

About this clonotype itself: Compared with germline, one end of the junction differs, possibly owing to a read error. This chain links TRBV6-5 with TRBJ1-1; TRBD1 agrees at 7 bases. In germline, CDR1 is MNHEY, CDR2 SVGAGI. The CDR3 contains 13 residues. CDR3 sequence reads: CDSSLYRGVWAFF. DNA of the CDR3: TGTGACAGCAGTTTGTACAGGGGCGTTTGGGCTTTCTTT.

J is TRBJ2-1 and V is TRBV6-2 or TRBV6-3; the match to TRBD2 covers 10 bases. The trim removed 6 bases at V and 2 bases at J, leaving 4 bases unmatched. Germline CDR1 MNHEY, CDR2 SVGEGT. CDR3 length: 15 amino acids. CDR3 nucleotide sequence: TGTGCCAGCAGACGAAGCGGGAGGGCCTACAATGAGCAGTTCTTC. Translating gives CASRRSGRAYNEQFF.

V and J are TRBV6-1 and TRBJ2-1; D remains unclear. There are 18 residues in the CDR3. V was shortened by 6 bases and J by 0 bases, with 21 bases between the two germline ends. Germline CDR1 and CDR2: MNHNS and SASEGT. CDR3 nucleotide sequence: TGTGCCAGCAGATCCCTCACCGGGTTGTACCTCTCCTACAATGAGCAGTTCTTC. Its protein product is CASRSLTGLYLSYNEQFF.

This clonotype showed up just a few times. The CDR3 is CASSLKTGGETQYF. The DNA for the CDR3 is TGTGCCAGCAGCTTAAAGACTGGGGGGGAGACCCAGTACTTC. The chain combines TRBV5-6 with TRBJ2-5; D possibly corresponds to TRBD2 (6 bases). The ends were cut back, 2 bases at V and 5 bases at J, with 13 bases in the middle. The germline V gene has CDR1 SGHDT and CDR2 YYEEEE. This CDR3 is built from 14 residues. The entire variable domain, with the rest obtained from reference TRBV5-6 and TRBJ2-5, is as follows: DAGVTQSPTHLIKTRGQQVTLRCSPKSGHDTVSWYQQALGQGPQFIFQYYEEEERQRGNFPDRFSGHQFPNYSSELNVNALLLGDSALYLCASSLKTGGETQYFGPGTRLLVL.

The chain uses TRBV5-1 and TRBJ1-1, with D perhaps matching TRBD1 (6 bases). Trimming stripped 3 bases from V and 3 bases from J, with 12 bases between. The CDR3 is 14 residues long. Germline loops: CDR1 SGHRS, CDR2 YFSETQ. Here the CDR3 reads CASSYGQRHTEAFF. CDR3 nucleotide sequence: TGCGCCAGCAGCTACGGACAGCGACACACTGAAGCTTTCTTT.

The chain combines TRBV3-1 with TRBJ2-7; no clear D. Germline assignment: CDR1 LGHDT and CDR2 YNNKEL (reference sequence). The CDR3 is 14 residues long. Trimming removed 1 base at V and 2 bases at J, with 9 bases between. This CDR3 is CASSQVVPPYEQYF. The CDR3 nucleotides are TGTGCCAGCAGCCAAGTAGTCCCCCCCTACGAGCAGTACTTC.

CDR3: CASSKGAGSGNEQYF. The CDR3 DNA reads as TGTGCCAGCAGCAAAGGGGCGGGAAGTGGGAATGAGCAGTACTTC. The rearrangement uses TRBV21-1 and TRBJ2-7; the D call TRBD2 from the table was never checked on the DNA. TRBV21-1 constitutes a pseudogene. This CDR3 has 15 residues.

The chain employs TRBV27 and TRBJ1-6, with TRBD1 as a possible D gene (6 bases). This CDR3 has 15 residues. V was pared by 8 bases and J by 4 bases, with 15 bases between. Germline CDR1 reads MNHEY; CDR2 reads SMNVEV (reference sequence). For the CDR3, the DNA is TGTGCCAGCGGTTCGGGGGCAGGTTATAATTCACCCCTCCACTTT. Encoded protein: CASGSGAGYNSPLHF.

This clonotype was counted only a few times. The chain recombines TRBV9 with TRBJ2-5, with 9 bases aligning to TRBD1. Germline values: CDR1 SGDLS, CDR2 YYNGEE. There are 15 residues in the CDR3. With V trimmed by 3 bases and J by 5 bases, 8 bases remained unmatched. The CDR3 DNA reads as TGTGCCAGCAGCGCCGGGACAGGGTTTGGTGAGACCCAGTACTTC. It codes for CASSAGTGFGETQYF.

This clonotype was seen repeatedly, ten times or more. The chain carries TRBV29-1 and TRBJ2-7, with 11 bases aligning to TRBD2. The length of the CDR3 is 13 residues. The V gene end was trimmed by 8 bases and the J gene end by 3 bases; junction bases not matched to a gene: 6. CDR1 SQVTM and CDR2 ANQGSEA come from the germline V gene. In DNA form, the CDR3 reads TGCAGCTTCCGACTAGCGGGGCTCTACGAGCAGTACTTC. It translates to CSFRLAGLYEQYF.

This clonotype has only a few counts. This chain links TRBV2 with TRBJ2-3; no clear D. The CDR3 has 10 residues. V shed 7 bases and J shed 6 bases, with 5 bases lying between them. Germline CDR1 SNHLY, CDR2 FYNNEI. The CDR3 region is CASIGDTQYF. In DNA, the CDR3 is TGTGCCAGCATCGGGGATACGCAGTATTTT.

The table lists this clonotype with a few counts. This chain links TRBV28 with TRBJ2-3, with D maybe TRBD2 (5 bases). V was shortened by 3 bases and J by 4 bases, with 17 bases between the two germline ends. Per the germline V gene, CDR1 is MDHEN and CDR2 is SYDVKM. The CDR3 sequence is 16 residues long. Written as DNA, the CDR3 is TGTGCCAGCAGTTTGATGAGCAGTATTAGCGCAGATACGCAGTATTTT. Translating it yields CASSLMSSISADTQYF.

This chain uses TRBV27 with TRBJ1-5; the match to TRBD1 covers 8 bases. CDR1 MNHEY and CDR2 SMNVEV come from the germline V gene (reference sequence). The CDR3 is 12 residues long. After removal of 8 bases from V and 7 bases from J, the junction contained 4 bases not matched to a gene. The CDR3 is CASGQGRQPQHF. CDR3 coding DNA: TGTGCCAGCGGACAGGGCAGGCAGCCCCAGCATTTT.

The gene calls are TRBV29-1 and TRBJ2-3, with 7 bases matching TRBD1. This CDR3 is 13 amino acids long. Per germline, CDR1 SQVTM and CDR2 ANQGSEA. V was pared by 8 bases and J by 4 bases, with 9 bases of the junction left unmatched. The CDR3 DNA sequence: TGCAGCACGGGGACAGCCTCCTCAGATACGCAGTATTTT. Protein: CSTGTASSDTQYF.

The table lists this clonotype with a few counts. The chain is built from TRBV20-1 and TRBJ2-7; D remains unclear. TRBJ2-5 explains the end of the DNA better; the J call may be wrong. The CDR3 length is 12 residues. Germline loops: CDR1 DFQATT, CDR2 SNEGSKA (reference sequence). The CDR3 sequence: CSAGGVDETQYF. The CDR3 nucleotides are TGCAGTGCCGGCGGAGTAGATGAGACCCAGTACTTC.

J is TRBJ1-2 and V is TRBV20-1, with TRBD1 matching 7 bases. The germline V gene encodes CDR1 DFQATT and CDR2 SNEGSKA (reference sequence). The V gene end was trimmed by 0 bases and the J gene end by 3 bases; junction bases not matched to a gene: 4. This CDR3 is 14 amino acids long. The CDR3 DNA sequence: TGCAGTGCTAGAGAACAGGGGTCGTACTATGGCTACACCTTC. Amino acid sequence: CSAREQGSYYGYTF.